The following is a T cell receptor (beta chain) sequence with its context. There are a few counts of this clonotype. Its antigen specificity is not known. No much larger clonotype is one base removed from it; base qualities were not supplied. The record originates from a study of T cells in Graves' hyperthyroidism and ophthalmopathy (dated by TCRdb to about 2019). Looking at the study overall: To identify TCR V-J signatures that set the groups apart, the researchers used a discovery cohort of 90 to 100 patients, made up of 43 with Graves' ophthalmopathy and around 58 with stable Graves' hyperthyroidism. TCR Vbeta CDR3 sequencing of 135 peripheral blood samples (43 ophthalmopathy, roughly 72 hyperthyroidism and some 17 progressor patients) is reported in the paper. The 100 discovery patients were randomly split 7:3 into training and test sets. Following sampling, methimazole starting at 30 mg daily was given to hyperthyroidism patients, and high-dose intravenous methylprednisolone was given to ophthalmopathy patients. Prospective prediction of ophthalmopathy was tested in an independent validation cohort consisting of fewer than 20 hyperthyroidism patients and around 17 patients who later progressed to ophthalmopathy. In addition, the study compared T-cell repertoires in thyroid tissue and in blood from five to seven Graves' hyperthyroidism patients.

Amplification of TCR beta CDR3 regions was carried out from RNA transcripts. A first-round RT-PCR of the TCR CDR3 used the HTBI primer set with the Qiagen OneStep RT-PCR kit. A second multiplex PCR round built the libraries, followed by size selection and purification. The libraries were sequenced on an Illumina HiSeq2000 using paired-end 100 bp reads. The paper's processing steps were these. SOAPnuke was used to process the raw data, removing reads that contained adapters or uncalled bases, had a mean Phred below 15, or lacked an exact match to the constant primer or identifier. COPE v1.2.5 was used to merge high-quality paired reads, and clonotypes were defined as unique nucleotide sequences. MiTCR v1.1 was used to align the clonotypes against IMGT TRBV, TRBD and TRBJ reference segments. The analysis included only V-J combinations with a frequency above 0.0001, which together covered over 98% of the repertoires. The TCS score was defined as the ratio of F50 (clonal expansion) to E x V (chaos), calculated using BLOSUM62-based TCRdist between CDR3 peptides within each V-J. Welch's t-statistics and random forest reduced around 520 V-J features to about 13, which were used in a naive Bayes classifier (R e1071). Thyroid-blood repertoire similarity was quantified with the Morisita-Horn index. TCRdb reprocessing: public reads trimmed at Q25 with fastp, clones called with MiXCR, in-frame beta chains kept. CDR3 protein sequences are deduplicated, and each keeps its most common genes and DNA. The V and J calls were not made by the authors but by TCRdb's processing. Across this sample there are 500,000 to 600,000 distinct CDR3 sequences, with roughly 45% seen only once. The ten largest make up about two fifths of the sample.

Any patient with an uncontrolled infection, another autoimmune disease, pregnancy or lactation was excluded. Diagnoses relied on clinical symptoms, serum thyroxine and TRAb, thyroid ultrasound and orbital computed tomography. Total RNA was extracted with Trizol reagent, and quality was checked on an Agilent 2100 Bioanalyzer. The research as a whole found: Sample size was not statistically predetermined, and investigators were not blinded to group allocation. In validation, progression to ophthalmopathy was predicted by the model with around 70% sensitivity and just over 72% specificity, a median of 6.5 months before onset. A 13 V-J signature model separated ophthalmopathy from stable hyperthyroidism, with approximately 86% sensitivity and 81% to 83% specificity in cross-validation and 80%/75% in testing. Most expanded thyroid clonotypes (frequency above 0.001) were also detected in blood, a finding suggesting that blood repertoires may reflect thyroid immune responses.

The material sequenced was peripheral blood or thyroid tissue (not recorded which). This TCR was sampled from an adult woman with Graves' disease, either hyperthyroidism or ophthalmopathy (not recorded which).

The CDR3 reads CASRITNTGELFF. The DNA sequence is TGTGCCAGCAGGATAACGAACACCGGGGAGCTGTTTTTT. Rearrangement joined TRBV25-1 to TRBJ2-2; confidence is insufficient to name the D gene. From the cysteine up to the phenylalanine, the CDR3 has a length of 13 residues. Only the CDR3 portion is preserved as DNA: 39 bases, with reading frame beginning at the first base. CDR1 MGHDK and CDR2 SYGVNS were looked up in the germline V gene. Cut back by 6 bases and 0 bases, the V and J ends lie 5 bases apart.